What follows is one TCR beta chain and its context. Its antigen is not identified. The assay was immunoSEQ multiplex PCR, and TCRdb's table has in-frame clones only and misses some. The sample holds about 350,000 clones; about 88% are singletons and the top ten take roughly 6%. The data stem from a study of Ad26.COV2.S vaccination and SARS-CoV-2 variants. CDR1 is LGHDT, CDR2 YNNKEL, per germline (reference sequence). With 3 bases removed from V and 5 bases from J, the gap between germline ends came to 7 bases. The CDR3 has 12 amino acids. Treatment defined: approximately 18 received Ad26.COV2.S at low or high dose, single or two shots; several received placebo; per-sample allocation not given. Specimens were obtained on day 63 following the first vaccine or placebo injection. Whoever gave the sample was an adult aged 18-55 years in Boston. An Ad26 vector carrying the Wuhan-strain SARS-CoV-2 spike served as the vaccine.

Findings of the study overall: The placebo group had lower spike-specific TCR breadth than the vaccine recipients did.

Sample: peripheral blood, taken in a trial of Ad26.COV2.S vaccine versus placebo. This clonotype originated in a person between 18 and 59 years old who received the Ad26.COV2.S COVID-19 vaccine or a placebo. The chain links TRBV3-1 (or the pseudogene TRBV3-2) to TRBJ2-5; D gene ambiguous. CDR3 protein: CASSHLRETQYF. DNA for the CDR3: TGTGCCAGCAGCCATCTACGGGAGACCCAGTACTTC.